This entry lists 32 T cell receptor beta chains sequenced from one sample in a study of blood T cell repertoires in COVID-19. Clones were read by immunoSEQ multiplex PCR, and TCRdb kept only the in-frame ones, dropping some. The data contain some 160,000 clones, about four fifths of them seen just once; the ten biggest clones take up approximately 14%. The sequencing sample was made of peripheral blood. Receptors were obtained from a woman aged 80 or over with acute or convalescent COVID-19.

The rearrangement uses TRBV6-6 and TRBJ1-4; D is possibly TRBD1 (5 bases). V was cut by 3 bases and J by 7 bases, with 15 bases left in between. Germline values: CDR1 MNHNY, CDR2 SVGAGI (reference sequence). This CDR3 comprises 15 residues. Here the CDR3 DNA reads TGTGCCAGCAGTTATGGGGCCAGGGAGGGTGAAAAACTGTTTTTT. Its protein is CASSYGAREGEKLFF.

The chain is built from TRBV11-3 and TRBJ2-1, with 7 bases identical to TRBD1. Per the germline V gene, CDR1 is SGHNT and CDR2 is YENEEA. This CDR3 has 14 amino acids. Losses at the gene ends were 5 bases for V and 9 bases for J; bases not matched to a gene: 10. CDR3 in amino acids: CASSTRTGHGEQFF. The CDR3 bases are TGTGCCAGCAGCACCCGGACAGGTCACGGTGAGCAGTTCTTC.

This chain links TRBV4-1 with TRBJ1-2; D is ambiguous. The germline gives CDR1 MGHRA, CDR2 YSYEKL. Trimming cost V 1 base and J 0 bases, with 12 bases left between them. This CDR3 is 16 amino acids long. The CDR3 loop reads CASSQGSQITNYGYTF. The CDR3 DNA follows: TGCGCCAGCAGCCAAGGATCGCAGATTACTAACTATGGCTACACCTTC.

This clone was counted a single time. The rearrangement uses TRBV19 and TRBJ2-7, with 10 bases aligning to TRBD1. V was pared by 4 bases and J by 4 bases, with 1 base of the junction left unmatched. This CDR3 contains 13 residues. Germline values: CDR1 LNHDA, CDR2 SQIVND (reference sequence). The CDR3 reads CASSRDRGYEQYF. The CDR3 coding sequence is TGTGCCAGTAGTAGGGACAGGGGTTACGAGCAGTACTTC.

V and J are TRBV29-1 and TRBJ1-4; possible D gene TRBD1, 6 bases. V gave up 0 bases and J gave up 10 bases, with 15 bases separating them. The CDR3 sequence is 14 residues long. Germline V gene lookup returns CDR1 SQVTM and CDR2 ANQGSEA. The CDR3 region is CSVEDAGAIGKLFF. As DNA, the CDR3 is TGCAGCGTTGAAGATGCAGGGGCGATCGGAAAACTGTTTTTT.

The chain joins TRBV18 to TRBJ1-5; no clear D gene. The CDR3 is made up of 13 amino acids. V gave up 5 bases and J gave up 8 bases, with 13 bases separating them. The germline V gene has CDR1 KGHSH and CDR2 LQKENI. This CDR3 is CASSSGQAEPQHF. DNA of the CDR3: TGTGCCAGCTCATCGGGTCAAGCCGAGCCCCAGCATTTT.

This chain joins TRBV6-5 and TRBJ1-2, with TRBD1 identical over 11 bases. Trimming cost V 6 bases and J 8 bases; bases outside gene matches: 2. The CDR3 is made up of 12 amino acids. The germline gives CDR1 MNHEY, CDR2 SVGAGI. In DNA, the CDR3 is TGTGCCAGCAGGGGGACAGGGGGAGGCTACACCTTC. Translating gives CASRGTGGGYTF.

This clone was seen at least ten times. V and J are TRBV3-1 (or the pseudogene TRBV3-2) and TRBJ2-2; a possible D gene is TRBD2 (6 bases). This CDR3 has 14 residues. Trimming pared 0 bases from V and 7 bases from J, leaving 9 bases between. The germline V gene encodes CDR1 LGHDT and CDR2 YNNKEL (reference sequence). The DNA for the CDR3 is TGTGCCAGCAGCCAAGACAGGAGGGTCGGGGAGCTGTTTTTT. Translated: CASSQDRRVGELFF.

The chain employs TRBV5-1 and TRBJ1-6, with TRBD1 matching over 7 bases. In germline, CDR1 is SGHRS, CDR2 YFSETQ. The CDR3 is 14 residues long. V lost 2 bases and J lost 7; bases outside the gene matches: 3. The CDR3 nucleotides read TGCGCCAGCAGCTTAGCACAGGGGAATTCACCCCTCCACTTT. This sequence encodes CASSLAQGNSPLHF.

In its sample, this clone was seen a few times. The chain carries TRBV5-1 and TRBJ2-1, with D maybe TRBD2 (5 bases). CDR3 length equals 16 residues. With 0 bases removed from V and 0 bases from J, the gap between germline ends came to 10 bases. Germline assignment: CDR1 SGHRS and CDR2 YFSETQ. The CDR3: CASSLDSGSSYNEQFF. DNA for the CDR3: TGCGCCAGCAGCTTGGATTCGGGGAGCTCCTACAATGAGCAGTTCTTC.

The V call is TRBV28, the J call TRBJ1-2; TRBD1 might be the D (6 bases). This CDR3 is 13 amino acids long. Germline values: CDR1 MDHEN, CDR2 SYDVKM. V lost 5 bases, J lost 4 bases, and 11 bases lay in between. The CDR3 is CASSVDRTYGYTF. The CDR3 bases are TGTGCCAGCAGTGTGGACAGAACCTATGGCTACACCTTC.

In DNA form, the CDR3 reads TGTGCCAGCATGACCGGGACAGGTTCTATCTCTGGGGCCAACGTCCTGACTTTC. Translation: CASMTGTGSISGANVLTF. The V call is TRBV2, the J call TRBJ2-6; 8 nucleotides line up with TRBD1. The CDR3 contains 18 residues. Per the germline V gene, CDR1 is SNHLY and CDR2 is FYNNEI. V shed 7 bases, J shed 0 bases, and the junction held 11 bases outside the gene matches.

The genes are TRBV5-1 and TRBJ2-7; no reliable D call. Per the germline V gene, CDR1 is SGHRS and CDR2 is YFSETQ. The CDR3 sequence is 13 residues long. V was shortened by 1 base and J by 4 bases, with 9 bases between the two germline ends. The CDR3 DNA is TGCGCCAGCAGCTTGTCCCTAAAATACGAGCAGTACTTC. The encoded protein is CASSLSLKYEQYF.

This clone turned up a few times. The chain uses TRBV7-2 and TRBJ2-7; 8 bases line up with TRBD2. CDR1 is SGHTA and CDR2 is FQGNSA in the germline V gene. The CDR3 has 14 residues. V shed 3 bases and J 2 bases; nucleotides not matched to a gene: 3. Here the CDR3 DNA reads TGTGCCAGCAGCTTTACTAGCGGACCCTACGAGCAGTACTTC. Its translation is CASSFTSGPYEQYF.

The genes are TRBV19 and TRBJ1-1; the D gene is possibly TRBD1 (5 bases). Per germline, CDR1 LNHDA and CDR2 SQIVND (reference sequence). This CDR3 has 12 amino acids. V lost 9 bases, J lost 1 base, and 9 bases lay in between. CDR3 DNA sequence: TGTGCCAGCCGAACAGGGAACACTGAAGCTTTCTTT. Protein product: CASRTGNTEAFF. The full variable domain, its missing parts supplied by reference TRBV19 and TRBJ1-1, is DGGITQSPKYLFRKEGQNVTLSCEQNLNHDAMYWYRQDPGQGLRLIYYSQIVNDFQKGDIAEGYSVSREKKESFPLTVTSAQKNPTAFYLCASRTGNTEAFFGQGTRLTVV.

This chain connects TRBV30 to TRBJ2-7; 7 bases agree with TRBD1. In germline, CDR1 is GTSNPN, CDR2 SVGIG (reference sequence). V was pared by 4 bases and J by 3 bases, with 6 bases of the junction left unmatched. The CDR3 loop spans 13 amino acids. CDR3 nucleotide sequence: TGTGCCTGGAAGGCAACAGGGGTCTACGAGCAGTACTTC. Its protein is CAWKATGVYEQYF.

The rearrangement joins TRBV25-1 to TRBJ2-7, with D possibly matching TRBD1 (6 bases). Trimming stripped 3 bases from V and 2 bases from J, with 11 bases between. The germline V gene has CDR1 MGHDK and CDR2 SYGVNS. The CDR3 covers 14 residues. The CDR3 here is CASSDRQVPYEQYF. CDR3 DNA sequence: TGTGCCAGCAGTGATCGACAGGTTCCCTACGAGCAGTACTTC.

The J gene is TRBJ1-2, the V gene TRBV2; no definite D call. The V and J ends lost 8 bases and 8 bases respectively, with 9 bases between them. CDR1 SNHLY and CDR2 FYNNEI come from the germline V gene. This CDR3 region has 10 residues. CDR3 loop: CASRDSGYTF. CDR3 in DNA: TGTGCCAGCCGGGATAGCGGCTACACCTTC.

The J gene is TRBJ2-6, the V gene TRBV18; 8 bases agree with TRBD2. The CDR3 spans 18 residues. CDR1 KGHSH and CDR2 LQKENI come from the germline V gene. With V trimmed by 6 bases and J by 2 bases, 12 bases remained unmatched. The CDR3, as DNA: TGTGCCAGCTCCCCTATCGAAGGACTAGCAACTGGGGCCAACGTCCTGACTTTC. This codes for CASSPIEGLATGANVLTF.

This chain links TRBV5-8 with TRBJ1-2; a possible D gene is TRBD1 (6 bases). Trimming took off 4 bases at V and 4 bases at J, with 17 bases between the two ends. Looked up from germline, CDR1 is SGHTS and CDR2 is YDEGEE. The CDR3 runs to 15 residues. Here the CDR3 reads CASSPRTVGGYGYTF. In DNA form, the CDR3 reads TGTGCCAGCAGCCCCCGGACAGTTGGCGGCTATGGCTACACCTTC.

The chain carries TRBV10-2 and TRBJ2-5, with 11 bases fitting TRBD2. The CDR3 loop spans 15 amino acids. V shed 6 bases and J 5 bases; nucleotides not matched to a gene: 8. CDR1 is WSHSY and CDR2 is SAAADI in the germline V gene. The CDR3 is CASRDPGLAAETQYF. CDR3 DNA sequence: TGCGCCAGCAGAGATCCGGGACTAGCGGCGGAGACCCAGTACTTC.

This clone was found a few times. The CDR3 protein is CASKRTGNSGNTIYF. CDR3 nucleotide sequence: TGTGCCAGTAAAAGGACAGGAAACTCTGGAAACACCATATATTTT. The chain joins TRBV6-5 to TRBJ1-3, with 7 nucleotides matching TRBD1. Trimming at V came to 9 bases and at J to 0 bases, leaving 8 bases not matched to a gene. The CDR3 extends over 15 amino acids. The germline CDR1 and CDR2 sequences are MNHEY and SVGAGI.

The rearrangement links TRBV5-1 to TRBJ1-6; 7 positions agree with TRBD1. Trimming took 3 bases from V and 0 from J; bases not matched to a gene: 0. CDR1 and CDR2 from the germline V gene are SGHRS and YFSETQ. The length of the CDR3 is 15 residues. For the CDR3, the DNA is TGCGCCAGCAGCTGGGACAGCTCCTATAATTCACCCCTCCACTTT. This codes for CASSWDSSYNSPLHF.

The gene calls are TRBV30 and TRBJ2-3; D gene ambiguous. The V end lost 2 bases, the J end lost 0 bases, and 6 bases lay between the germline ends. The CDR3 sequence is 13 residues long. Germline V lookup: CDR1 GTSNPN, CDR2 SVGIG (reference sequence). CDR3 coding DNA: TGTGCCTGGAGTATGAGTAGCACAGATACGCAGTATTTT. This encodes CAWSMSSTDTQYF.

The count of this clone is one. The V call is TRBV29-1, the J call TRBJ1-2; 7 nucleotides agree with TRBD1. The germline V gene has CDR1 SQVTM and CDR2 ANQGSEA. The trim removed 0 bases at V and 4 bases at J, leaving 8 bases unmatched. This CDR3 spans 15 amino acids. The CDR3 bases are TGCAGCGTTGAAGATAGTTTACAGGGGACCTATGGCTACACCTTC. It codes for CSVEDSLQGTYGYTF. The full variable domain, with the rest looked up from reference TRBV29-1 and TRBJ1-2, is SAVISQKPSRDICQRGTSLTIQCQVDSQVTMMFWYRQQPGQSLTLIATANQGSEATYESGFVIDKFPISRPNLTFSTLTVSNMSPEDSSIYLCSVEDSLQGTYGYTFGSGTRLTVV.

V and J are TRBV10-3 and TRBJ2-7; D is perhaps TRBD1 (6 bases). The CDR3 extends over 14 amino acids. The germline CDR1 and CDR2 sequences are ENHRY and SYGVKD. Trimming took 3 bases from V and 3 from J, leaving 12 bases between them. CDR3 coding DNA: TGTGCCATCAGTGAAGACAGGCTCCTCTACGAGCAGTACTTC. Its protein product is CAISEDRLLYEQYF.

This sequence joins TRBV19 and TRBJ1-5; TRBD1 aligns across 9 bases. The CDR3 is 15 amino acids. The V segment lost 5 bases and the J segment 4 bases; nucleotides outside the gene matches: 6. Germline CDR1 reads LNHDA; CDR2 reads SQIVND (reference sequence). The CDR3 spells CASSRDRAENQPQHF. The DNA of the CDR3 is TGTGCCAGTAGTCGGGACAGGGCGGAAAATCAGCCCCAGCATTTT. Based on the CDR3 plus reference TRBV19 and TRBJ1-5, the full variable domain is DGGITQSPKYLFRKEGQNVTLSCEQNLNHDAMYWYRQDPGQGLRLIYYSQIVNDFQKGDIAEGYSVSREKKESFPLTVTSAQKNPTAFYLCASSRDRAENQPQHFGDGTRLSIL.

The chain couples TRBV5-5 to TRBJ1-3; tentatively, D is TRBD1 (6 bases). The germline CDR1 and CDR2 sequences are SGHKS and YYEKEE (reference sequence). The CDR3 runs 18 residues. V was cut by 3 bases and J by 6 bases, with 25 bases left in between. The CDR3 loop is CASSSYKVNREGANTIYF. The CDR3 DNA reads TGTGCCAGCAGCTCCTACAAAGTTAACAGGGAAGGGGCAAACACCATATATTTT. The full variable domain, in which reference TRBV5-5 and TRBJ1-3 provide the parts outside the CDR3, is DAGVTQSPTHLIKTRGQQVTLRCSPISGHKSVSWYQQVLGQGPQFIFQYYEKEERGRGNFPDRFSARQFPNYSSELNVNALLLGDSALYLCASSSYKVNREGANTIYFGEGSWLTVV.

The chain has TRBV6-1 and TRBJ1-1; 8 bases line up with TRBD1. There are 16 residues in the CDR3. From germline, CDR1 is MNHNS and CDR2 SASEGT. After removal of 4 bases from V and 3 bases from J, the junction contained 10 bases not matched to a gene. The CDR3 coding sequence is TGTGCCAGCAGTGGTGGACAGGGCCTAGGGTACACTGAAGCTTTCTTT. This gives the protein CASSGGQGLGYTEAFF.

The gene calls are TRBV7-9 and TRBJ1-5; 8 bases line up with TRBD1. CDR3 length: 18 residues. Germline assignment: CDR1 SEHNR and CDR2 FQNEAQ (reference sequence). V was clipped by 0 bases and J by 4 bases; unmatched bases: 11. In nucleotides, the CDR3 is TGTGCCAGCAGCTTAGCGAAGACAGGGGAGGATGGTAATCAGCCCCAGCATTTT. Amino acids: CASSLAKTGEDGNQPQHF.

The rearrangement joins TRBV18 to TRBJ2-7, with 13 bases that match TRBD2. V gave up 3 bases and J gave up 0 bases; unmatched junction bases: 5. The germline gives CDR1 KGHSH, CDR2 LQKENI. There are 17 residues in the CDR3. In nucleotides, the CDR3 is TGTGCCAGCTCACCTGGGACTAGCGGGACGGGCTCCTACGAGCAGTACTTC. Translated: CASSPGTSGTGSYEQYF.

The J gene is TRBJ1-1, the V gene TRBV12-3 or TRBV12-4; possibly TRBD1 for D (5 bases). CDR3 length: 13 amino acids. Trimming took 7 bases from V and 1 from J, leaving 10 bases between them. The CDR3 sequence: CASILRGNTEAFF. CDR3 DNA sequence: TGTGCCAGCATTCTAAGGGGGAACACTGAAGCTTTCTTT.